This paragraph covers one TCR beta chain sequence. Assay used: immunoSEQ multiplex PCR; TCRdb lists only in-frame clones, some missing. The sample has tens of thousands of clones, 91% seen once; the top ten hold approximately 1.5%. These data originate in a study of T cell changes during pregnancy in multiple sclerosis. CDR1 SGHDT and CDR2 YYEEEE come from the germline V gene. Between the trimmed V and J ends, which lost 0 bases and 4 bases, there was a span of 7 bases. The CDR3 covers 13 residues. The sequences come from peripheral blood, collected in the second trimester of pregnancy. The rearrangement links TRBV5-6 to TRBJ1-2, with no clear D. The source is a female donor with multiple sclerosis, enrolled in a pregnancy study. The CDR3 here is CASSLARFYGYTF. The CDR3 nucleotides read TGTGCCAGCAGCTTGGCCAGGTTCTATGGCTACACCTTC.